This passage covers 17 T cell receptor beta chains from one sample sequenced in a study of blood T cell repertoires in COVID-19. The data were produced by immunoSEQ multiplex PCR, yet TCRdb's version contains in-frame clones alone and is incomplete. In the table there are under 300,000 clones, around 86% of which are singletons. Sequenced material: peripheral blood. The source is a woman aged 55-75 years with active or convalescent COVID-19.

This chain links TRBV5-1 with TRBJ2-7; D is undetermined. The CDR3 extends over 12 amino acids. Looked up from germline, CDR1 is SGHRS and CDR2 is YFSETQ. Trimming left V 3 bases short and J 6 bases short, with 10 bases between. CDR3 in DNA: TGCGCCAGCAGCTCCTCCGGTTTCGAGCAGTACTTC. This gives the protein CASSSSGFEQYF.

V gene TRBV15 combines with J gene TRBJ2-6; D is undetermined. Trimming pared 0 bases from V and 0 bases from J, leaving 9 bases between. The CDR3 contains 17 residues. From germline, CDR1 is LNHNV and CDR2 YYDKDF (reference sequence). CDR3 nucleotide sequence: TGTGCCACCAGCAGAGATGCACTCCTCTCTGGGGCCAACGTCCTGACTTTC. Translation gives CATSRDALLSGANVLTF.

This clone is a singleton in its sample. The genes are TRBV7-9 and TRBJ2-1; D is unresolved. With 4 bases removed from V and 8 bases from J, the gap between germline ends came to 9 bases. Germline V gene lookup returns CDR1 SEHNR and CDR2 FQNEAQ (reference sequence). The CDR3 runs 12 residues. The CDR3 sequence: CASSSILHEQFF. CDR3 coding DNA: TGTGCCAGCAGCTCCATACTCCATGAGCAGTTCTTC. Supplemented by reference TRBV7-9 and TRBJ2-1, the full variable domain reads DTGVSQNPRHKITKRGQNVTFRCDPISEHNRLYWYRQTLGQGPEFLTYFQNEAQLEKSRLLSDRFSAERPKGSFSTLEIQRTEQGDSAMYLCASSSILHEQFFGPGTRLTVL.

This chain joins TRBV10-3 and TRBJ2-3, with 16 nucleotides matching TRBD2. With V trimmed by 4 bases and J by 5 bases, 9 bases remained unmatched. From germline, CDR1 is ENHRY and CDR2 SYGVKD. This CDR3 region has 18 residues. The CDR3 loop is CAISGRPGLAGGRDTQYF. The CDR3 coding sequence is TGTGCCATCAGTGGAAGACCGGGACTAGCGGGGGGGAGAGATACGCAGTATTTT.

The CDR3 coding sequence is TGTGCCAGCATAGAAGGGGCCAACGTCCTGACTTTC. The encoded protein is CASIEGANVLTF. J is TRBJ2-6 and V is TRBV6-5, with unresolved D. The CDR3 totals 12 residues. V was cut by 7 bases and J by 4 bases, with 5 bases left in between. Germline CDR1 reads MNHEY; CDR2 reads SVGAGI.

This rearrangement joins TRBV5-4 to TRBJ1-1; D unresolved. The CDR3 length is 13 residues. The germline gives CDR1 SGHNT, CDR2 YYREEE (reference sequence). V was cut by 0 bases and J by 1 base, with 4 bases left in between. CDR3 region: CASSLASNTEAFF. The CDR3 nucleotides read TGTGCCAGCAGCTTGGCATCGAACACTGAAGCTTTCTTT.

The V call is TRBV7-3, the J call TRBJ1-5, with TRBD1 matching over 8 bases. The CDR3 has 13 residues. CDR1 and CDR2 (germline): SGHTA, FQGTGA. Trimming cost V 5 bases and J 8 bases; bases outside gene matches: 5. For the CDR3, the DNA is TGTGCCAGCAGCCGTGACAGGGGTGAGCCCCAGCATTTT. It yields the protein CASSRDRGEPQHF.

This chain joins TRBV6-5 and TRBJ1-5; D is unclear. Germline assignment: CDR1 MNHEY and CDR2 SVGAGI. The CDR3 loop spans 13 amino acids. The V end was cut by 7 bases, the J end by 4 bases, with 11 bases between. The CDR3, as DNA: TGTGCCAGCATGAGAGAGTTAAATCAGCCCCAGCATTTT. Residues: CASMRELNQPQHF.

The rearrangement links TRBV6-5 to TRBJ2-7; 8 nucleotides match TRBD2. This CDR3 comprises 14 residues. The V gene's germline CDR1 is MNHEY and CDR2 SVGAGI. Trimming cost V 8 bases and J 1 base; bases outside gene matches: 7. CDR3 loop: CASEQRGRSYEQYF. In DNA, the CDR3 is TGTGCCAGCGAACAGCGGGGGAGATCCTACGAGCAGTACTTC.

V gene TRBV7-2 combines with J gene TRBJ2-5, with D unclear. The CDR3 has 16 residues. Deletions cut 1 base from V and 5 bases from J, with 17 bases between. Per the germline V gene, CDR1 is SGHTA and CDR2 is FQGNSA. The CDR3 protein is CASSLGDLLSRETQYF. CDR3 coding DNA: TGTGCCAGCAGCTTAGGCGATCTTTTGAGCCGGGAGACCCAGTACTTC.

This chain links TRBV7-3 with TRBJ2-1; the match to TRBD2 covers 8 bases. The V and J ends lost 3 bases and 4 bases, in that order; junction bases with no gene match: 5. The germline V gene has CDR1 SGHTA and CDR2 FQGTGA. The CDR3 covers 15 residues. In DNA, the CDR3 is TGTGCCAGCAGCTTCCGGGGGGGCGGATACAATGAGCAGTTCTTC. It codes for CASSFRGGGYNEQFF.

This sequence joins TRBV5-1 and TRBJ2-7, with 7 bases matching TRBD2. Unmatched junction bases numbered 6, after V lost 0 bases and J lost 3 bases. Per germline, CDR1 SGHRS and CDR2 YFSETQ. This CDR3 contains 15 residues. CDR3 protein: CASSLAGGGVYEQYF. The CDR3 nucleotides are TGCGCCAGCAGCTTGGCCGGGGGAGGGGTCTACGAGCAGTACTTC.

The CDR3 sequence: CASSVDGGGYEQYF. The CDR3 DNA reads as TGTGCCAGCAGCGTAGATGGGGGGGGCTACGAGCAGTACTTC. The chain uses TRBV5-4 and TRBJ2-7, with 7 positions matching TRBD2. Looked up from germline, CDR1 is SGHNT and CDR2 is YYREEE (reference sequence). V dropped 4 bases and J dropped 3; count of bases not matched to a gene: 7. The CDR3 runs 14 residues. The entire variable domain, with the rest obtained from reference TRBV5-4 and TRBJ2-7, is as follows: ETGVTQSPTHLIKTRGQQVTLRCSSQSGHNTVSWYQQALGQGPQFIFQYYREEENGRGNFPPRFSGLQFPNYSSELNVNALELDDSALYLCASSVDGGGYEQYFGPGTRLTVT.

The V call is TRBV7-9, the J call TRBJ2-5, with TRBD2 matching over 7 bases. The CDR3 runs 11 residues. In germline, CDR1 is SEHNR, CDR2 FQNEAQ (reference sequence). The junction had 4 bases not matched to a gene; V was cut back by 8 bases and J by 7 bases. CDR3: CASWGGVTQYF. For the CDR3, the DNA is TGTGCCAGCTGGGGGGGGGTGACCCAGTACTTC.

This clone was counted once. The chain joins TRBV6-1 to TRBJ2-1; 9 bases are shared with TRBD1. Unmatched junction bases numbered 6, after V lost 2 bases and J lost 7 bases. From germline, CDR1 is MNHNS and CDR2 SASEGT. CDR3 size: 15 residues. This CDR3 reads CASSEPGTGRNEQFF. CDR3 DNA: TGTGCCAGCAGTGAACCCGGGACAGGGAGAAATGAGCAGTTCTTC.

For this clone: The same CDR3 is also encoded by other DNA sequences in this sample. V usage is TRBV9 and J usage is TRBJ1-2; 8 nucleotides agree with TRBD1. The V gene end was trimmed by 4 bases and the J gene end by 1 base; junction bases not matched to a gene: 3. Germline CDR1 SGDLS, CDR2 YYNGEE. The CDR3 totals 14 residues. CDR3 in DNA: TGTGCCAGCAGCCCCGGACAGGGTAACTATGGCTACACCTTC. Amino acids: CASSPGQGNYGYTF.

This clone was seen once. The rearrangement links TRBV6-6 to TRBJ2-2, with 7 positions matching TRBD2. Germline V CDR1 and CDR2: MNHNY, SVGAGI (reference sequence). There are 15 residues in the CDR3. Trimming removed 7 bases from V and 4 bases from J; junction bases left unmatched: 9. CDR3 coding DNA: TGTGCCAGCACCCTGGTTAGCGGGCCCACCGGGGAGCTGTTTTTT. Amino acid sequence: CASTLVSGPTGELFF.